A single sample is the source of the 18 T cell receptor beta chains below, sequenced in a study of cytomegalovirus exposure and HLA in healthy donors. PCR employed 60 Vbeta and 13 Jbeta primers. The data were produced by immunoSEQ multiplex PCR, yet TCRdb's version contains in-frame clones alone and is incomplete. The table lists 200,000 to 250,000 clones, over 80% of them singletons. What was sequenced was PBMCs. Source of these receptors: a woman between 35 and 50 years old in good health and CMV-seropositive.

This clone was counted a few times. The chain employs TRBV4-2 and TRBJ2-7; 10 nucleotides align to TRBD2. The CDR3 totals 16 residues. The germline CDR1 and CDR2 sequences are LGHNA and YNFKEQ. The junction had 7 bases not matched to a gene; V was cut back by 1 base and J by 4 bases. This CDR3 is CASSQAASGSLYEQYF. CDR3 sequence (DNA): TGTGCCAGCAGCCAAGCGGCTAGCGGGAGTCTATACGAGCAGTACTTC.

As for this clone: At one end, the junction sequence differs from germline, possibly due to a read error. The chain has TRBV7-9 and TRBJ1-5; the match to TRBD1 covers 9 bases. Germline CDR1 is SEHNR and CDR2 is FQNEAQ (reference sequence). The CDR3 totals 14 residues. CDR3 sequence reads: CSSSLDRGNQPQHF. For the CDR3, the DNA is TGTTCCAGCAGCTTGGACAGGGGTAATCAGCCCCAGCATTTT. Supplemented by reference TRBV7-9 and TRBJ1-5, the full variable domain reads DTGVSQNPRHKITKRGQNVTFRCDPISEHNRLYWYRQTLGQGPEFLTYFQNEAQLEKSRLLSDRFSAERPKGSFSTLEIQRTEQGDSAMYLCSSSLDRGNQPQHFGDGTRLSIL.

The V gene is TRBV7-2, the J gene TRBJ1-2; possibly TRBD1 for D (6 bases). This CDR3 has 15 amino acids. Germline loops: CDR1 SGHTA, CDR2 FQGNSA. V was shortened by 5 bases and J by 5 bases, with 18 bases between the two germline ends. The CDR3 coding sequence is TGTGCCAGCAGCGTAGGCGGGGGCGCCCGTTATGGCTACACCTTC. Protein: CASSVGGGARYGYTF.

V and J are TRBV7-9 and TRBJ2-7, with D maybe TRBD2 (5 bases). The CDR3 is 13 residues long. Germline lookup yields CDR1 SEHNR and CDR2 FQNEAQ (reference sequence). Between the trimmed V and J ends, which lost 4 bases and 3 bases, there was a span of 10 bases. This CDR3 reads CASSSDYDYEQYF. Written as DNA, the CDR3 is TGTGCCAGCAGCTCTGACTACGACTACGAGCAGTACTTC.

The rearrangement uses TRBV28 and TRBJ2-5; 9 bases map to TRBD2. This CDR3 contains 14 residues. Germline V gene data show CDR1 as MDHEN and CDR2 as SYDVKM. V shed 6 bases and J 5 bases; nucleotides not matched to a gene: 7. The CDR3 loop reads CASRPGTSLETQYF. The CDR3 DNA follows: TGTGCCAGCAGACCCGGGACTAGCCTGGAGACCCAGTACTTC.

The rearrangement uses TRBV29-1 and TRBJ1-1; D possibly corresponds to TRBD1 (5 bases). Germline lookup yields CDR1 SQVTM and CDR2 ANQGSEA. The length of the CDR3 is 13 residues. V was clipped by 7 bases and J by 1 base, with 13 bases between them. CDR3 in DNA: TGCAGCGGGGTCAGGGTGGAGAACACTGAAGCTTTCTTT. Its translation: CSGVRVENTEAFF.

This chain uses TRBV6-6 with TRBJ1-5; TRBD1 is a possible D gene (5 bases). Deletions cut 2 bases from V and 5 bases from J, with 7 bases between. CDR3 length equals 13 residues. Germline lookup yields CDR1 MNHNY and CDR2 SVGAGI (reference sequence). Written as DNA, the CDR3 is TGTGCCAGCAGTTACGGACAACATCAGCCCCAGCATTTT. Amino acids: CASSYGQHQPQHF.

The V and J genes are TRBV5-5 and TRBJ2-5; maybe TRBD1 (5 bases). V lost 0 bases and J 2 bases, leaving 8 bases between the germline ends. The germline V gene encodes CDR1 SGHKS and CDR2 YYEKEE (reference sequence). This CDR3 is built from 14 residues. The CDR3 is CASSLGTKQETQYF. CDR3 sequence (DNA): TGTGCCAGCAGCTTGGGGACAAAACAAGAGACCCAGTACTTC.

The J gene is TRBJ1-1, the V gene TRBV5-4, with D uncertain. CDR3 size: 14 residues. V was clipped by 0 bases and J by 4 bases, with 10 bases between them. Germline-derived CDR1 and CDR2 are SGHNT and YYREEE (reference sequence). The CDR3 nucleotides read TGTGCCAGCAGCTTGGGGGCAGAACGCACTGAAGCTTTCTTT. Protein: CASSLGAERTEAFF.

This chain links TRBV27 with TRBJ2-7; the match to TRBD2 covers 11 bases. V lost 6 bases, J lost 0 bases, and 7 bases stayed unmatched. Germline V gene lookup returns CDR1 MNHEY and CDR2 SMNVEV (reference sequence). The CDR3 is 16 amino acids. Here the CDR3 DNA reads TGTGCCAGCAGGGGACTAGCGGAGGGGTCCTCCTACGAGCAGTACTTC. The encoded protein is CASRGLAEGSSYEQYF.

This chain uses TRBV7-3 with TRBJ2-3, with D perhaps matching TRBD2 (7 bases). Looked up from germline, CDR1 is SGHTA and CDR2 is FQGTGA. This CDR3 has 15 residues. The germline V and J ends were trimmed by 4 bases and 3 bases, with 14 bases remaining between them. The CDR3 loop reads CASSSGGRLTDTQYF. DNA for the CDR3: TGTGCCAGCAGCTCCGGGGGGCGTCTAACAGATACGCAGTATTTT.

The gene calls are TRBV5-5 and TRBJ1-5, with D maybe TRBD1 (6 bases). This CDR3 comprises 15 residues. V dropped 0 bases and J dropped 1 base, with 8 bases sitting between them. The germline V gene has CDR1 SGHKS and CDR2 YYEKEE (reference sequence). CDR3 sequence (DNA): TGTGCCAGCAGCTTGGAAGGGACAAGCAATCAGCCCCAGCATTTT. Translation: CASSLEGTSNQPQHF.

This chain uses TRBV5-1 with TRBJ1-1; D is uncertain. V lost 9 bases to trimming and J lost 3 bases, with 15 bases between them. This CDR3 comprises 13 residues. Germline loops: CDR1 SGHRS, CDR2 YFSETQ. In DNA, the CDR3 is TGCGCCACGAGCTCCGTTGGAGACACTGAAGCTTTCTTT. Translated: CATSSVGDTEAFF.

Of note for this clone: Its ends do not fully match the called genes, so a read error is possible. This chain joins TRBV7-9 and TRBJ1-1; 11 bases line up with TRBD1. Germline-derived CDR1 and CDR2 are SEHNR and FQNEAQ (reference sequence). This CDR3 has 17 amino acids. DNA for the CDR3: TGTTCCAGCAGCTCGGACAGGGGGCAGTCTGTTAACACTGAAGCTTTCTTT. Its translation: CSSSSDRGQSVNTEAFF.

The CDR3 DNA sequence: TGTGCCAGCAGTGAAGACTTTTACGAGCAGTACTTC. It yields the protein CASSEDFYEQYF. V usage is TRBV6-1 and J usage is TRBJ2-7; D uncertain. The V gene lost 1 base and the J gene lost 4 bases, with 5 bases spanning the gap. CDR1 and CDR2 (germline): MNHNS, SASEGT. This CDR3 is built from 12 residues.

The chain recombines TRBV30 with TRBJ1-1, with D possibly TRBD1 on 5 matching bases. The germline V gene encodes CDR1 GTSNPN and CDR2 SVGIG (reference sequence). This CDR3 has 14 amino acids. V was pared by 0 bases and J by 4 bases, with 12 bases between. The CDR3 sequence is CAWSVGGGFTEAFF. CDR3 nucleotide sequence: TGTGCCTGGAGTGTGGGGGGAGGGTTCACTGAAGCTTTCTTT. The entire variable domain, with the rest obtained from reference TRBV30 and TRBJ1-1, is as follows: SQTIHQWPATLVQPVGSPLSLECTVEGTSNPNLYWYRQAAGRGLQLLFYSVGIGQISSEVPQNLSASRPQDRQFILSSKKLLLSDSGFYLCAWSVGGGFTEAFFGQGTRLTVV.

V is TRBV5-1 and J is TRBJ2-1, with TRBD2 identical over 10 bases. V lost 6 bases to trimming and J lost 4 bases; unmatched junction nucleotides: 10. CDR1 and CDR2 from the germline V gene are SGHRS and YFSETQ. The CDR3 consists of 16 residues. The CDR3 DNA follows: TGCGCCAGCACCTCTAGCGGGGGACACGCTTACAATGAGCAGTTCTTC. Translation: CASTSSGGHAYNEQFF.

This CDR3 reads CASSLSSGGTAYGYTF. The CDR3 region has the DNA TGTGCCAGCAGCTTATCTTCAGGGGGGACAGCCTATGGCTACACCTTC. The V and J genes are TRBV7-2 and TRBJ1-2, with 7 nucleotides matching TRBD1. The germline CDR1 and CDR2 sequences are SGHTA and FQGNSA. The CDR3 has 16 residues. V trimming: 2 bases; J trimming: 4 bases; junction bases outside the gene matches: 10.